The 9 T cell receptor beta chains given below trace back to one sample, sequenced in a study of post-analysis software for immune sequencing data. Study-wide points: Higher frequency in patients than in controls was seen for about five TRBV segments, with TRBV5-6, TRBV5-1 and TRBV20-1 among them.

The library was made from cDNA and included unique molecular identifiers. TCRdb re-called the PCR reads with MiXCR, one entry per CDR3 protein. The sample lists hundreds of thousands of distinct CDR3 sequences; around 60% were seen once. Their antigens remain unidentified. Input material: blood. The receptors come from a girl aged 2-10 years with multiple sclerosis.

The chain couples TRBV7-2 to TRBJ2-3; 7 positions agree with TRBD2. V dropped 1 base and J dropped 10; count of bases not matched to a gene: 8. Germline-derived CDR1 and CDR2 are SGHTA and FQGNSA. This CDR3 spans 14 amino acids. As DNA, the CDR3 is TGTGCCAGCAGCTTAGTTTCCGCGGGGGAAGCGCAGTATTTT. Amino acid sequence: CASSLVSAGEAQYF. Full variable domain (outside the CDR3, taken from reference TRBV7-2 and TRBJ2-3): GAGVSQSPSNKVTEKGKDVELRCDPISGHTALYWYRQSLGQGLEFLIYFQGNSAPDKSGLPSDRFSAERTGGSVSTLTIQRTQQEDSAVYLCASSLVSAGEAQYFGPGTRLTVL.

This clonotype appeared a few times. The chain links TRBV29-1 to TRBJ2-3; 7 bases are a match to TRBD2. The V segment lost 5 bases and the J segment 6 bases; nucleotides outside the gene matches: 8. The germline V gene encodes CDR1 SQVTM and CDR2 ANQGSEA. The CDR3 runs to 13 residues. CDR3 coding DNA: TGCAGCGTTAAGGCGGGGGTTCAGGATACGCAGTATTTT. It translates to CSVKAGVQDTQYF.

V is TRBV12-3 or TRBV12-4 and J is TRBJ2-1; the D gene is possibly TRBD2 (5 bases). This CDR3 region has 14 residues. V lost 6 bases, J lost 2 bases, and 11 bases lay in between. CDR3 in DNA: TGTGCCAGCAGGGCGAGCGGAACCTACAATGAGCAGTTCTTC. Its translation is CASRASGTYNEQFF.

V is TRBV20-1 and J is TRBJ2-1, with 8 bases fitting TRBD2. The J segment lost 6 bases and the V segment lost 3 bases, leaving 10 bases of the junction unmatched. The CDR3 has 15 amino acids. Germline CDR1 is DFQATT and CDR2 is SNEGSKA (reference sequence). The CDR3 here is CSASATGLAPNEQFF. CDR3 DNA sequence: TGCAGTGCTAGCGCAACCGGACTAGCCCCCAATGAGCAGTTCTTC.

This clonotype was counted only a few times. The rearrangement joins TRBV12-3 or TRBV12-4 to TRBJ1-5, with TRBD1 as a possible D gene (6 bases). Trimming cost V 7 bases and J 3 bases, with 19 bases left between them. The CDR3 length is 16 residues. In nucleotides, the CDR3 is TGTGCCAGCACCGCCGGACAGAGCCCGTCCAATCAGCCCCAGCATTTT. It codes for CASTAGQSPSNQPQHF.

The rearrangement uses TRBV5-1 and TRBJ2-6; either TRBD1 or TRBD2 may supply D (5 bases each). Trimming removed 7 bases at V and 0 bases at J, with 11 bases between. The CDR3 sequence is 15 residues long. Germline V gene lookup returns CDR1 SGHRS and CDR2 YFSETQ. The CDR3, as DNA: TGCGCCAGCGGGACCGATAGCTCTGGGGCCAACGTCCTGACTTTC. Encoded protein: CASGTDSSGANVLTF.

The chain joins TRBV7-9 to TRBJ2-5; D unclear. The end of the DNA aligns better with TRBJ2-7, so the J call may be wrong. The CDR3 runs 12 residues. Germline V lookup: CDR1 SEHNR, CDR2 FQNEAQ (reference sequence). CDR3 sequence (DNA): TGTGCCAGCACCCTAGACTCCCCCGAGCAGTACTTC. Encoded protein: CASTLDSPEQYF.

This clonotype showed up just once. The chain joins TRBV7-2 to TRBJ2-1, with D perhaps matching TRBD2 (6 bases). The CDR3 covers 16 residues. Trimming shortened V by 1 base and J by 0 bases, and 10 bases separated the two germline ends. Germline V gene lookup returns CDR1 SGHTA and CDR2 FQGNSA. The CDR3 loop is CASSLGGVFSYNEQFF. As DNA, the CDR3 is TGTGCCAGCAGCTTAGGGGGGGTCTTCTCCTACAATGAGCAGTTCTTC.

This chain connects TRBV13 to TRBJ2-1; either TRBD1 or TRBD2 may fit D (6 bases each). CDR3 length: 14 residues. The V end lost 1 base, the J end lost 10 bases, and 14 bases lay between the germline ends. Germline loops: CDR1 PRHDT, CDR2 FYEKMQ (reference sequence). CDR3 amino acids: CASSLERGLREQFF. DNA for the CDR3: TGTGCCAGCAGCTTAGAACGGGGGCTGAGAGAGCAGTTCTTC.